This TCR beta chain was identified during a study of OX40 agonist ivuxolimab in advanced cancers. On the study more broadly: An agonistic anti-OX40 (CD134) antibody, ivuxolimab, was used to treat the patients.

Note on this clone: As yet, its antigen is unknown.

TCRdb's table, derived via immunoSEQ multiplex PCR, lists solely in-frame clones and lacks some. Among around 62,000 clones listed, about nine tenths were seen once. Germline CDR1 and CDR2: LNHDA and SQIVND (reference sequence). Trimming left V 1 base short and J 5 bases short, with 13 bases between. There are 15 residues in the CDR3. Study findings and constraints: Low normalized clonal expansion also occurred in some nonresponding patients.

The receptor was isolated from an adult with an advanced solid tumor such as melanoma, head and neck, liver or kidney cancer. J is TRBJ2-3 and V is TRBV19, with a tentative D call TRBD2 (5 bases). The specimen comprised CD4+ or CD8+ T cells sorted from blood, sampled in a trial of the OX40 agonist ivuxolimab. The DNA for the CDR3 is TGTGCCAGTAGTATAGGGGCGAGGGATGTAGATACGCAGTATTTT. Translating it yields CASSIGARDVDTQYF.